The 5 T cell receptor beta chains below come from one sample, sequenced in a study of immune reconstitution after stem cell transplant in scleroderma. MiXCR was run by TCRdb on the RT-PCR reads, yielding one entry per CDR3 protein. The sample contains over 1,500 distinct CDR3 sequences, around 6.7% of which appear only once. Collection took place before or after autologous hematopoietic stem cell transplantation (not recorded which). Source of these receptors: a male donor with systemic sclerosis.

By proportion, this clonotype is large. The CDR3 DNA follows: TGCAGTGCTAATCAGCGTCTTAGTGAAAAACTGTTTTTT. It translates to CSANQRLSEKLFF. The chain employs TRBV20-1 and TRBJ1-4; D gene unclear. The germline V and J ends were trimmed by 4 bases and 7 bases, with 13 bases remaining between them. Germline CDR1 DFQATT, CDR2 SNEGSKA (reference sequence). The CDR3 spans 13 residues.

This clonotype is labeled as large. The chain couples TRBV2 to TRBJ1-2, with D maybe TRBD1 (5 bases). CDR1 and CDR2 from the germline V gene are SNHLY and FYNNEI. V was pared by 10 bases and J by 4 bases, with 16 bases between. The length of the CDR3 is 13 residues. The CDR3 protein is CATLQGRPYGYTF. CDR3 coding DNA: TGTGCCACCCTCCAGGGTAGACCCTATGGCTACACCTTC.

This clonotype is classed as medium-sized. The chain couples TRBV4-1 to TRBJ2-1; the D is unclear. Germline loops: CDR1 MGHRA, CDR2 YSYEKL. CDR3 length: 15 residues. The V and J ends lost 8 bases and 0 bases respectively, with 14 bases between them. This CDR3 is CASQIQLNSYNEQFF. The CDR3 region has the DNA TGCGCCAGCCAAATTCAACTCAACTCCTACAATGAGCAGTTCTTC.

The sample holds a few counts of this clonotype. V is TRBV5-1 and J is TRBJ2-3; no reliable D call. The CDR3 totals 13 residues. The V gene's germline CDR1 is SGHRS and CDR2 YFSETQ. The V end lost 4 bases, the J end lost 6 bases, and 12 bases lay between the germline ends. The DNA for the CDR3 is TGCGCCAGCAGCCCGGACGGGTGGGATACGCAGTATTTT. This sequence encodes CASSPDGWDTQYF.

This clonotype is judged medium-sized (0.01 to 0.1%). The chain uses TRBV6-5 and TRBJ2-7, with a weak D call TRBD2 (6 bases). The germline V gene has CDR1 MNHEY and CDR2 SVGAGI. This CDR3 has 15 residues. The V and J ends lost 2 bases and 1 base respectively, with 12 bases between them. As DNA, the CDR3 is TGTGCCAGCAGTTACGCTGGGGGGATGTCCTACGAGCAGTACTTC. Amino acid sequence: CASSYAGGMSYEQYF.